The source of this T cell receptor beta chain is a study of T cells in Graves' hyperthyroidism and ophthalmopathy. Germline lookup yields CDR1 SGHNT and CDR2 YENEEA. This CDR3 region has 14 residues. Trimming stripped 5 bases from V and 1 base from J, with 11 bases between. There are many counts of this clonotype. RNA transcripts yielded amplified TCR beta CDR3 regions. TCR CDR3 underwent first-round RT-PCR with the HTBI primer set. One entry per CDR3 protein results from TCRdb running MiXCR on the multiplex PCR reads. The table includes about 700,000 distinct CDR3 sequences, roughly 15% detected once.

Sequencing was performed on blood. The source is a young woman with Graves' hyperthyroidism. The V and J genes are TRBV11-3 and TRBJ1-1; tentatively, D is TRBD1 (5 bases). The CDR3 region has the DNA TGTGCCAGCAGCCCTACAGGATCGAACACTGAAGCTTTCTTT. Its translation is CASSPTGSNTEAFF.